This T cell receptor beta chain appears in the sequencing data of a study of CD4+ T cells in melanoma. Study-wide results and caveats: Reportedly, melanoma neoantigen-specific CD4+ T cells showed varied differentiation states. CD8+ T cell, macrophage and B cell function reportedly correlated with neoantigen-specific CD4+ T cells.

Trimming removed 7 bases at V and 7 bases at J, with 20 bases between. This CDR3 is 15 amino acids long. Germline V gene lookup returns CDR1 LNHDA and CDR2 SQIVND (reference sequence). Libraries were prepared by immunoSEQ multiplex PCR; TCRdb keeps only in-frame clonotypes and omits some of them. The profile covers a few thousand clones, with about three fifths appearing a single time and less than 40% taken by the ten largest. This clone was seen a single time. Its antigen is unknown. The sample consisted of cells from a culture (not recorded whether cultured in vitro). The clonotype comes from a human donor with melanoma. V is TRBV19 and J is TRBJ2-1; D is perhaps TRBD1 (5 bases). Here the CDR3 reads CASNDRYGAGNEQFF. The CDR3 nucleotides read TGTGCCAGTAACGACCGTTATGGGGCAGGAAATGAGCAGTTCTTC.